The clone carrying this T cell receptor (beta chain) was seen just once. Germline V gene sequence: CDR1 MGHRA, CDR2 YSYEKL. Trimming took 1 base from V and 5 from J; bases not matched to a gene: 6. This CDR3 region has 15 residues. Original data processing: Nucleated cell number was recorded as an estimate derived from reference gene primer amplification. Method: immunoSEQ multiplex PCR; TCRdb's copy keeps in-frame clones and lacks some. That table supplies the V and J calls and clone size; D and trimming were determined from the DNA. The data show approximately 180,000 clones, over 75% seen once. The data originate from a study of blood T cell repertoires in COVID-19.

The sample taken for sequencing was peripheral blood. This clonotype was sampled from a human donor with active or convalescent COVID-19. The donor label of this sample is uncertain. The genes are TRBV4-1 and TRBJ2-7; 9 bases agree with TRBD1. In DNA, the CDR3 is TGCGCCAGCAGCCAAGGAGGGACAGGGAGGGACGAGCAGTACTTC. Translation gives CASSQGGTGRDEQYF.